Shown below are 29 T cell receptor beta chains from a single sample sequenced in a study of T cells in localized non-small cell lung cancer. Sequenced by immunoSEQ multiplex PCR; TCRdb stores in-frame clones only, minus some. The data hold roughly 58,000 clones, with roughly 79% observed a single time. This specimen was PBMCs, taken before any cancer treatment. These receptors were obtained from a man aged 40-75 years with stage II lung adenocarcinoma.

CDR3 DNA: TGTGCCAGCAGCTTGACTAGCGGGGGACAGAGAGTTAACTATGGCTACACCTTC. This sequence encodes CASSLTSGGQRVNYGYTF. This sequence joins TRBV5-4 and TRBJ1-2, with 7 bases matching TRBD1. The CDR3 has 18 amino acids. The J segment lost 1 base and the V segment lost 1 base, leaving 13 bases of the junction unmatched. The germline V gene has CDR1 SGHNT and CDR2 YYREEE (reference sequence).

The gene calls are TRBV15 and TRBJ1-2; no reliable D call. The V and J ends lost 0 bases and 4 bases respectively, with 15 bases between them. From germline, CDR1 is LNHNV and CDR2 YYDKDF (reference sequence). This CDR3 is 16 amino acids long. CDR3 sequence reads: CATSRDTTSPVYGYTF. In nucleotides, the CDR3 is TGTGCCACCAGCAGAGATACGACTTCTCCCGTCTATGGCTACACCTTC.

The V call is TRBV27, the J call TRBJ2-3; D gene uncertain. Between the trimmed V and J ends, which lost 6 bases and 0 bases, there was a span of 13 bases. This CDR3 is 15 amino acids long. Germline CDR1 is MNHEY and CDR2 is SMNVEV (reference sequence). The CDR3 DNA sequence: TGTGCCAGCAGACCCAACACGGCTAGCACAGATACGCAGTATTTT. Translating it yields CASRPNTASTDTQYF.

The chain is built from TRBV7-9 and TRBJ1-4, with 7 bases aligning to TRBD1. CDR3 length: 15 residues. The ends lost 5 bases at V and 4 bases at J; junction bases unmatched: 7. Germline V lookup: CDR1 SEHNR, CDR2 FQNEAQ (reference sequence). The CDR3: CASSMTGRNNEKLFF. CDR3 nucleotide sequence: TGTGCCAGCAGCATGACAGGGCGAAATAATGAAAAACTGTTTTTT.

V gene TRBV9 combines with J gene TRBJ1-1; 11 bases match TRBD1. The CDR3 is 14 amino acids. V trimming: 4 bases; J trimming: 5 bases; junction bases outside the gene matches: 4. Germline V CDR1 and CDR2: SGDLS, YYNGEE. The CDR3 DNA sequence: TGTGCCAGCAGCCTCGGGACAGGGGGTACTGAAGCTTTCTTT. It encodes CASSLGTGGTEAFF.

V usage is TRBV5-1 and J usage is TRBJ2-7; D unclear. Per the germline V gene, CDR1 is SGHRS and CDR2 is YFSETQ. CDR3 length: 17 amino acids. V shed 4 bases and J shed 0 bases, with 20 bases lying between them. The DNA for the CDR3 is TGCGCCAGCAGCGGAACCCGAGACGGCGAGAGCTCCTACGAGCAGTACTTC. Its translation is CASSGTRDGESSYEQYF.

The chain carries TRBV19 and TRBJ1-5, with D unclear. Germline CDR1 and CDR2: LNHDA and SQIVND (reference sequence). V lost 1 base, J lost 2 bases, and 9 bases lay in between. CDR3 length: 15 amino acids. This CDR3 reads CASSIGGGRNQPQHF. In DNA form, the CDR3 reads TGTGCCAGTAGTATAGGGGGAGGCCGCAATCAGCCCCAGCATTTT.

This chain uses TRBV4-1 with TRBJ2-1; TRBD2 matches at 10 bases. Germline loops: CDR1 MGHRA, CDR2 YSYEKL. V dropped 0 bases and J dropped 14; count of bases not matched to a gene: 10. The CDR3 is 15 amino acids. The CDR3 DNA is TGCGCCAGCAGCCAAGATCGACAGCGGGAGGGCCAAAAGTTCTTC. It translates to CASSQDRQREGQKFF.

V and J are TRBV7-9 and TRBJ2-6; no firm D call. Germline CDR1 and CDR2: SEHNR and FQNEAQ (reference sequence). The CDR3 extends over 15 amino acids. V was pared by 2 bases and J by 0 bases, with 5 bases between. CDR3: CASSLMASGANVLTF. The CDR3 DNA reads as TGTGCCAGCAGCTTAATGGCCTCTGGGGCCAACGTCCTGACTTTC.

The chain employs TRBV11-3 and TRBJ2-3; D may correspond to TRBD1 or TRBD2 (5 bases each). Germline CDR1 reads SGHNT; CDR2 reads YENEEA. CDR3 length: 17 residues. Trimming removed 5 bases at V and 0 bases at J, with 18 bases between. CDR3 protein: CASSPQTGPRSTDTQYF. The CDR3 DNA follows: TGTGCCAGCAGCCCTCAGACGGGACCGAGGAGCACAGATACGCAGTATTTT.

The V gene is TRBV10-3, the J gene TRBJ2-5, with 9 bases that match TRBD2. Germline trimming cut 2 bases from V and 5 bases from J; bases unmatched to any gene: 9. The germline V gene encodes CDR1 ENHRY and CDR2 SYGVKD. CDR3 length: 16 amino acids. The CDR3 DNA is TGTGCCATCAGTGAGGGAGCTAGCGGGATGACGGAGACCCAGTACTTC. This codes for CAISEGASGMTETQYF.

The chain has TRBV7-3 and TRBJ2-1; TRBD1 matches 7 bases. Germline-derived CDR1 and CDR2 are SGHTA and FQGTGA. Unmatched junction bases numbered 8, after V lost 2 bases and J lost 7 bases. The CDR3 totals 15 residues. The CDR3 region is CASSLRQGARNEQFF. The CDR3 nucleotides are TGTGCCAGCAGCTTACGACAGGGTGCTAGGAATGAGCAGTTCTTC.

This chain links TRBV5-1 with TRBJ2-1, with D possibly TRBD2 on 5 matching bases. Germline CDR1 reads SGHRS; CDR2 reads YFSETQ. The CDR3 extends over 13 amino acids. Trimming removed 4 bases at V and 9 bases at J, with 14 bases between. The CDR3 nucleotides are TGCGCCAGCAGCGGTGACTCTGCGGGTGAGCAGTTCTTC. Its protein is CASSGDSAGEQFF.

The V call is TRBV7-9, the J call TRBJ2-1; D may be TRBD2 (5 bases). The CDR3 loop spans 18 amino acids. CDR1 SEHNR and CDR2 FQNEAQ come from the germline V gene (reference sequence). The V and J ends lost 2 bases and 0 bases respectively, with 17 bases between them. This CDR3 reads CASSLRALRASSYNEQFF. The CDR3 DNA reads as TGTGCCAGCAGCTTAAGGGCGTTGCGGGCCAGCTCCTACAATGAGCAGTTCTTC.

This chain connects TRBV28 to TRBJ2-5; 7 positions match TRBD1. Germline loops: CDR1 MDHEN, CDR2 SYDVKM. The CDR3 is 13 residues long. The V and J ends lost 9 bases and 11 bases, in that order; junction bases with no gene match: 15. The CDR3 coding sequence is TGTGCCAGTGCCGGGACAGTGAAGGGGGAGCAGTACTTC. Amino acids: CASAGTVKGEQYF.

This rearrangement joins TRBV18 to TRBJ2-5, with D hard to call. The ends were cut back, 2 bases at V and 4 bases at J, with 8 bases in the middle. CDR1 KGHSH and CDR2 LQKENI come from the germline V gene. The CDR3 runs to 13 residues. CDR3 sequence reads: CASSPNSGETQYF. The CDR3 region has the DNA TGTGCCAGCTCACCAAATTCTGGAGAGACCCAGTACTTC. The whole variable domain, remainder taken from reference TRBV18 and TRBJ2-5, is NAGVMQNPRHLVRRRGQEARLRCSPMKGHSHVYWYRQLPEEGLKFMVYLQKENIIDESGMPKERFSAEFPKEGPSILRIQQVVRGDSAAYFCASSPNSGETQYFGPGTRLLVL.

The rearrangement uses TRBV5-1 and TRBJ2-7; a possible D gene is TRBD1 (6 bases). The germline V and J ends were trimmed by 2 bases and 2 bases, with 11 bases remaining between them. This CDR3 contains 14 residues. CDR1 is SGHRS, CDR2 YFSETQ, per germline. The CDR3, as DNA: TGCGCCAGCAGCTTCACAGGGACCGCCTACGAGCAGTACTTC. Its protein product is CASSFTGTAYEQYF.

The chain combines TRBV7-8 with TRBJ2-3; D not resolved. This CDR3 spans 12 amino acids. CDR1 and CDR2 (germline): SGHVS, FQNEAQ. The ends were cut back, 5 bases at V and 7 bases at J, with 10 bases in the middle. The CDR3 nucleotides are TGTGCCAGCAGCATTGAGCGAAATACGCAGTATTTT. This translates into CASSIERNTQYF.

As for this clone: A read error may account for a junction end that differs from germline. The gene calls are TRBV7-2 and TRBJ1-1; D not certain. This CDR3 is 15 amino acids long. CDR1 SGHTA and CDR2 FQGNSA come from the germline V gene. This CDR3 reads CASSLAGRLNTEAFF. The CDR3, as DNA: TGTGCCAGCAGCCTAGCCGGACGTTTGAACACTGAAGCTTTCTTT. Based on the CDR3 plus reference TRBV7-2 and TRBJ1-1, the full variable domain is GAGVSQSPSNKVTEKGKDVELRCDPISGHTALYWYRQSLGQGLEFLIYFQGNSAPDKSGLPSDRFSAERTGGSVSTLTIQRTQQEDSAVYLCASSLAGRLNTEAFFGQGTRLTVV.

This rearrangement joins TRBV7-9 to TRBJ2-7, with 7 positions matching TRBD1. This CDR3 contains 16 residues. The germline V gene has CDR1 SEHNR and CDR2 FQNEAQ (reference sequence). Trimming took 5 bases from V and 0 from J; bases not matched to a gene: 10. The CDR3 reads CASSEDRVRSSYEQYF. The CDR3 DNA is TGTGCCAGCAGCGAAGACAGGGTGAGGAGCTCCTACGAGCAGTACTTC.

V and J are TRBV30 and TRBJ2-2; TRBD1 or TRBD2 may be the D gene (6 bases each). The V gene lost 5 bases and the J gene lost 4 bases, with 14 bases spanning the gap. Germline V gives CDR1 GTSNPN, CDR2 SVGIG (reference sequence). The CDR3 is made up of 14 amino acids. The CDR3 loop reads CAWGWGAGTGELFF. DNA of the CDR3: TGTGCCTGGGGCTGGGGGGCGGGCACCGGGGAGCTGTTTTTT.

This chain connects TRBV6-5 to TRBJ2-7; the D gene is possibly TRBD2 (6 bases). Germline CDR1 reads MNHEY; CDR2 reads SVGAGI. V was shortened by 2 bases and J by 6 bases, with 8 bases between the two germline ends. This CDR3 has 12 amino acids. For the CDR3, the DNA is TGTGCCAGCAGTTACGGGAGGACCGAGCAGTACTTC. Amino acids: CASSYGRTEQYF.

V is TRBV2 and J is TRBJ2-2; D uncertain. The CDR3 covers 13 residues. Germline V gives CDR1 SNHLY, CDR2 FYNNEI. V was shortened by 4 bases and J by 1 base, with 4 bases between the two germline ends. CDR3 sequence: CASSGMNTGELFF. Here the CDR3 DNA reads TGTGCCAGCAGTGGAATGAACACCGGGGAGCTGTTTTTT.

The chain is built from TRBV4-2 and TRBJ2-3; 10 nucleotides line up with TRBD2. This CDR3 contains 17 residues. The V and J ends lost 3 bases and 4 bases, in that order; junction bases with no gene match: 10. Germline lookup yields CDR1 LGHNA and CDR2 YNFKEQ. The CDR3 sequence is CASSQRGSGRASDTQYF. The CDR3 nucleotides are TGTGCCAGCAGCCAGAGAGGGAGCGGGAGGGCCTCAGATACGCAGTATTTT.

The chain uses TRBV11-3 and TRBJ2-1, with no clear D. The ends were cut back, 0 bases at V and 1 base at J, with 4 bases in the middle. Germline lookup yields CDR1 SGHNT and CDR2 YENEEA. CDR3 length equals 14 residues. The CDR3 is CASSLEGSYNEQFF. CDR3 DNA sequence: TGTGCCAGCAGCTTAGAGGGGTCCTACAATGAGCAGTTCTTC.

V gene TRBV6-1 combines with J gene TRBJ1-1; no clear D gene. This CDR3 has 14 amino acids. Germline V gene sequence: CDR1 MNHNS, CDR2 SASEGT. V lost 7 bases, J lost 1 base, and 13 bases lay in between. The CDR3 DNA reads as TGTGCCAGCACCCCTAACCGGGGGAACACTGAAGCTTTCTTT. Translated, it gives CASTPNRGNTEAFF.

The V call is TRBV5-4, the J call TRBJ2-7; 14 bases are shared with TRBD2. Per the germline V gene, CDR1 is SGHNT and CDR2 is YYREEE (reference sequence). The CDR3 is 16 residues long. Unmatched junction bases numbered 4, after V lost 2 bases and J lost 3 bases. CDR3 loop: CASSLGLAGGFYEQYF. CDR3 DNA sequence: TGTGCCAGCAGCTTAGGACTAGCGGGAGGTTTCTACGAGCAGTACTTC.

The gene calls are TRBV4-2 and TRBJ1-1; D might be TRBD1 (6 bases). The V gene lost 5 bases and the J gene lost 3 bases, with 13 bases spanning the gap. CDR1 is LGHNA and CDR2 is YNFKEQ in the germline V gene. This CDR3 is 14 amino acids long. CDR3 loop: CASSKQGTDTEAFF. In DNA form, the CDR3 reads TGTGCCAGCAGCAAACAGGGTACGGACACTGAAGCTTTCTTT.

In DNA, the CDR3 is TGTGCCAGCAGCCCGGGACAGAGACTCGGCTACACCTTC. Translation: CASSPGQRLGYTF. The chain joins TRBV9 to TRBJ1-2; 7 positions agree with TRBD1. V was clipped by 4 bases and J by 8 bases; unmatched bases: 8. The CDR3 is 13 amino acids. The germline gives CDR1 SGDLS, CDR2 YYNGEE.